This TCR beta chain comes out of a study of CD8+ T cells in alopecia areata. This clone was detected a few times. cDNA prepared by RNA extraction and subsequent reverse transcription served as the template for sequencing. Assay used: immunoSEQ multiplex PCR; TCRdb lists only in-frame clones, some missing. The sample has about 110,000 clones, approximately 50% seen once. CDR1 SQVTM and CDR2 ANQGSEA come from the germline V gene. CDR3 length: 14 amino acids. V dropped 7 bases and J dropped 0 bases, with 12 bases sitting between them. This TCR was recovered from a human donor with alopecia areata. Sequenced sample: NKG2D-low CD8+ T cells sorted from blood. The chain joins TRBV29-1 to TRBJ1-4, with D maybe TRBD1 (5 bases). CDR3 residues: CSGWGSATNEKLFF. The CDR3 coding sequence is TGCAGCGGTTGGGGGAGTGCAACTAATGAAAAACTGTTTTTT.